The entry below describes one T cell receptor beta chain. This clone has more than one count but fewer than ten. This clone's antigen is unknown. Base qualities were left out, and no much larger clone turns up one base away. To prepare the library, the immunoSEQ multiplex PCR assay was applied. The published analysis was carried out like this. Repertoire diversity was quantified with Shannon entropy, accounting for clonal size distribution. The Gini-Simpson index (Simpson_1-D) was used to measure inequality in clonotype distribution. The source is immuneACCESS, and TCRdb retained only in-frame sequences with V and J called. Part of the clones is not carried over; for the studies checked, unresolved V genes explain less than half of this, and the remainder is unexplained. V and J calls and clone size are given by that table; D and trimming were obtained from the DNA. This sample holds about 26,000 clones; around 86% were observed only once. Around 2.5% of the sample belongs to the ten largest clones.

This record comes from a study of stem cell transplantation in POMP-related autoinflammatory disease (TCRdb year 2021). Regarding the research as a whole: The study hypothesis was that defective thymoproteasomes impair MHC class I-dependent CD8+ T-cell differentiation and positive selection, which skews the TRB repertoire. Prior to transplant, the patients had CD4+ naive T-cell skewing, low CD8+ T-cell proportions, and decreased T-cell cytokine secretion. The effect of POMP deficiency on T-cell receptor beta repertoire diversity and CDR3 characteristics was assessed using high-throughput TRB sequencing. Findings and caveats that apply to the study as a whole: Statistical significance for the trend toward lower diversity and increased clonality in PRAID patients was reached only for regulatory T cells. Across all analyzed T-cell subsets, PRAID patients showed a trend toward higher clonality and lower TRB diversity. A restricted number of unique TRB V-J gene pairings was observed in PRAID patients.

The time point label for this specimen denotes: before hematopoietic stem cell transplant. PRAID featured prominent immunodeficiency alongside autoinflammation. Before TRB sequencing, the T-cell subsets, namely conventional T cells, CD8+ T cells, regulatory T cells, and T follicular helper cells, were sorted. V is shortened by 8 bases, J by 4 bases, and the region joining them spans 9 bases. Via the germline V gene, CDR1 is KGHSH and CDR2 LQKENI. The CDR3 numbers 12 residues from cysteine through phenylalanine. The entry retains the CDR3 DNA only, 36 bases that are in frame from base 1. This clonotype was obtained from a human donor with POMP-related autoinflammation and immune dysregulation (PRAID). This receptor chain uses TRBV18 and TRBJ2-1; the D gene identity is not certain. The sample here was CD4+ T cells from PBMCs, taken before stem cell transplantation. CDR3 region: CASGEQYNEQFF. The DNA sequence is TGTGCCAGCGGGGAACAGTACAATGAGCAGTTCTTC.